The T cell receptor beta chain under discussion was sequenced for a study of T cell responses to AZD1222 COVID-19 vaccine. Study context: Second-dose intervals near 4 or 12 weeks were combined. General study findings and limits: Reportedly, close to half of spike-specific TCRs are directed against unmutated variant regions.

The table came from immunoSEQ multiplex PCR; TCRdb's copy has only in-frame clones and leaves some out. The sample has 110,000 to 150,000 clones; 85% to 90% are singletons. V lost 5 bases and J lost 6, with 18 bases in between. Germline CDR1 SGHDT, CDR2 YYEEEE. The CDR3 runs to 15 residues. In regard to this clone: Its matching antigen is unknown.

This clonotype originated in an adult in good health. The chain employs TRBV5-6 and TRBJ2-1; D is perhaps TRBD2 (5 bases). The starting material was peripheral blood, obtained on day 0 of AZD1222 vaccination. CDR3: CASRRAGVFGNEQFF. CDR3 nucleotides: TGTGCCAGCAGAAGGGCCGGGGTTTTCGGCAATGAGCAGTTCTTC. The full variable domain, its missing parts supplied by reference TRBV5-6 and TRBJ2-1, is DAGVTQSPTHLIKTRGQQVTLRCSPKSGHDTVSWYQQALGQGPQFIFQYYEEEERQRGNFPDRFSGHQFPNYSSELNVNALLLGDSALYLCASRRAGVFGNEQFFGPGTRLTVL.